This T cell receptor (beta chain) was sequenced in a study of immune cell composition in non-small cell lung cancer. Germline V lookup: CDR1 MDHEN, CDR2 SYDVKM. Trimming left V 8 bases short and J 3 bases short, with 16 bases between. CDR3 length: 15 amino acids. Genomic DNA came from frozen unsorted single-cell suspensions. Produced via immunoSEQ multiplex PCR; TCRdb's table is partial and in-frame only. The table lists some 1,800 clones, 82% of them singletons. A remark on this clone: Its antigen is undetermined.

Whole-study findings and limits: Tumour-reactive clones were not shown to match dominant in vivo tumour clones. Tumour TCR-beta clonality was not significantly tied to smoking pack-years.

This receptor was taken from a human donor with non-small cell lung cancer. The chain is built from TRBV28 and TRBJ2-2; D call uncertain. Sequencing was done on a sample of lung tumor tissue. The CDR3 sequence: CASSQRLFDTGELFF. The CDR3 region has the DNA TGTGCCAGCTCTCAGCGACTGTTTGACACCGGGGAGCTGTTTTTT.